The T cell receptor beta chain under discussion was sequenced for a study of early T cells in non-severe SARS-CoV-2 infection. Study information: Sequenced material consisted of bulk RNA (from unsorted whole blood), and chains were unpaired.

The CDR3 loop spans 15 amino acids. CDR1 and CDR2 (germline): DFQATT, SNEGSKA (reference sequence). V gave up 3 bases and J gave up 1 base, with 13 bases separating them. Individual cDNA molecules were tagged with unique molecular identifiers. TCRdb recomputed calls from the 5' RACE reads with MiXCR, one row per CDR3 protein. The sample has approximately 66,000 distinct CDR3 sequences; about an eighth are singletons. This clonotype was found many times. Material for sequencing was whole blood. This TCR derives from an adult who was a healthcare worker with PCR-confirmed SARS-CoV-2 infection or an uninfected control (not recorded which). The chain is built from TRBV20-1 and TRBJ1-5, with a weak D call TRBD1 (5 bases). CDR3 nucleotides: TGCAGTGCTAGCGTCGCAGGGAGGAGCAATCAGCCCCAGCATTTT. Translated, it gives CSASVAGRSNQPQHF.